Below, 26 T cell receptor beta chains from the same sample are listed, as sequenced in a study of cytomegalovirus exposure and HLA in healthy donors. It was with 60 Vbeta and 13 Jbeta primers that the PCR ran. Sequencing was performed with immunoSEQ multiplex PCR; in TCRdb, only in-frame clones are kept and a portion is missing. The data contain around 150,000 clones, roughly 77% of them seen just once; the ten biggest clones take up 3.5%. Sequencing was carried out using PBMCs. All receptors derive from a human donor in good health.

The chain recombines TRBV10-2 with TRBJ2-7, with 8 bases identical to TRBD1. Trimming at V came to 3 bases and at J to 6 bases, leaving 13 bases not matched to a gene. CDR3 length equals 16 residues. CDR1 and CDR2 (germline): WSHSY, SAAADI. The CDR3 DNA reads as TGCGCCAGCAGTGATGCGGACAGGGTTGTAGGTTTCGAGCAGTACTTC. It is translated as CASSDADRVVGFEQYF.

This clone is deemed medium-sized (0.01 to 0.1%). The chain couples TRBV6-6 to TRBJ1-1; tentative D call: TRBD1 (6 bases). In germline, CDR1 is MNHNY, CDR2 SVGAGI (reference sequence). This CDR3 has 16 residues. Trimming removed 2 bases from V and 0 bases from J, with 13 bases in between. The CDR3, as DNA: TGTGCCAGCAGTTACCCAGGGCAGGGGATGAACACTGAAGCTTTCTTT. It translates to CASSYPGQGMNTEAFF.

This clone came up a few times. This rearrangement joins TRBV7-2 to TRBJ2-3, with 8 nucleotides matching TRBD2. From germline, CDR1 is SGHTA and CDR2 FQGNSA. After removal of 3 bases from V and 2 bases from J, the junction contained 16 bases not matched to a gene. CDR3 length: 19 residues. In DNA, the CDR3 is TGTGCCAGCAGCTTGAGAAAGAAGAGAGCGGGGGAACCCACAGATACGCAGTATTTT. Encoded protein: CASSLRKKRAGEPTDTQYF. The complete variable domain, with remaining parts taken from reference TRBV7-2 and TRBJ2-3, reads GAGVSQSPSNKVTEKGKDVELRCDPISGHTALYWYRQSLGQGLEFLIYFQGNSAPDKSGLPSDRFSAERTGGSVSTLTIQRTQQEDSAVYLCASSLRKKRAGEPTDTQYFGPGTRLTVL.

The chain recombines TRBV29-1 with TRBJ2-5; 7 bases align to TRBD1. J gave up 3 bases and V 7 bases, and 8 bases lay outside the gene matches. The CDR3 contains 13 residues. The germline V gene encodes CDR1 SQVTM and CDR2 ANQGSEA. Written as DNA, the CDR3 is TGCAGCGCTCGGGACAGCCCCAAAGAGACCCAGTACTTC. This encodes CSARDSPKETQYF.

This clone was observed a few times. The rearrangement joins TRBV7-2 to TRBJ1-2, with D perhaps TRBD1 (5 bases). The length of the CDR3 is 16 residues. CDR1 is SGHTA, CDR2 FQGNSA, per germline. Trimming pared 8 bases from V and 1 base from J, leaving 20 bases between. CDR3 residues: CASRPQGGANNYGYTF. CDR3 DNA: TGTGCCAGCCGCCCCCAAGGCGGGGCGAATAACTATGGCTACACCTTC.

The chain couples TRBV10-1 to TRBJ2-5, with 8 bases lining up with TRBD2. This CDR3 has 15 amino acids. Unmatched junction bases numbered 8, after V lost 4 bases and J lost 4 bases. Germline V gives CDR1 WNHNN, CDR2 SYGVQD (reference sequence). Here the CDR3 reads CASSVGSGIGETQYF. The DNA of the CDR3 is TGCGCCAGCAGTGTTGGTAGCGGGATCGGAGAGACCCAGTACTTC.

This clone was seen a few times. In nucleotides, the CDR3 is TGTGCCAGCAGCCGAGCGGGCACCTACGAGCAGTACTTC. This gives the protein CASSRAGTYEQYF. This rearrangement joins TRBV14 to TRBJ2-7; TRBD2 is a possible D gene (6 bases). The CDR3 is 13 amino acids. Per germline, CDR1 SGHDN and CDR2 FVKESK. Trimming shortened V by 4 bases and J by 2 bases, and 9 bases separated the two germline ends.

The CDR3 DNA follows: TGTGCCAGCAGTTCACAGACAATAGGTTCACCCCTCCACTTT. It encodes CASSSQTIGSPLHF. This chain joins TRBV2 and TRBJ1-6, with D unresolved. Germline loops: CDR1 SNHLY, CDR2 FYNNEI. V was pared by 5 bases and J by 9 bases, with 14 bases between. The CDR3 has 14 residues.

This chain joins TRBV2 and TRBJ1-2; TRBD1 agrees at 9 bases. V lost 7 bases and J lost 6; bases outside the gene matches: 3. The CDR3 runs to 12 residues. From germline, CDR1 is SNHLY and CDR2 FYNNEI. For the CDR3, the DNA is TGTGCCAGCACCGGACAGGGGAATGGCTACACCTTC. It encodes CASTGQGNGYTF.

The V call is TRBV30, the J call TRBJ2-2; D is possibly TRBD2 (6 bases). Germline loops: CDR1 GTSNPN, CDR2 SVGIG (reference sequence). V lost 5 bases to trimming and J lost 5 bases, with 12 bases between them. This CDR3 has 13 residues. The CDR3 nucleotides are TGTGCCTGGTGGCGGGGAGTTACCGGGGAGCTGTTTTTT. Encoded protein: CAWWRGVTGELFF.

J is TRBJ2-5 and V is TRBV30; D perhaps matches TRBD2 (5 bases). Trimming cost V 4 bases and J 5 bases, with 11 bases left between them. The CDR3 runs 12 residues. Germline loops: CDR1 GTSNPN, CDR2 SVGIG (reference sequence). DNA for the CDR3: TGTGCCTGGACGGCGGGCCGCGAGACCCAGTACTTC. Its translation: CAWTAGRETQYF.

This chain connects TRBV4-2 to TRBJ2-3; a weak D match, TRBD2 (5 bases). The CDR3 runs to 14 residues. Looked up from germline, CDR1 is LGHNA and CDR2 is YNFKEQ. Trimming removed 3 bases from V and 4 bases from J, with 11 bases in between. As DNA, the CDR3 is TGTGCCAGCAGCCAGGTCCTAGCCGCAGATACGCAGTATTTT. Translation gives CASSQVLAADTQYF.

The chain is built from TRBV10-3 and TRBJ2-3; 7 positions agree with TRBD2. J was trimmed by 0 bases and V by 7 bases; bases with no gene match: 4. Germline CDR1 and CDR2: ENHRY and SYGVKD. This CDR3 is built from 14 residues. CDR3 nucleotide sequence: TGTGCCATCACGCTCGGGGGGAGCACAGATACGCAGTATTTT. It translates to CAITLGGSTDTQYF.

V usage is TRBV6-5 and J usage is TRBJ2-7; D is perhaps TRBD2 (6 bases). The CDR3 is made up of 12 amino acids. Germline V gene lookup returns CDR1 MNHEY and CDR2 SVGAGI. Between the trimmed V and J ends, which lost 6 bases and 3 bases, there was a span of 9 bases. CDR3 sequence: CASRGLYYEQYF. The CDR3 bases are TGTGCCAGCAGGGGACTGTACTACGAGCAGTACTTC.

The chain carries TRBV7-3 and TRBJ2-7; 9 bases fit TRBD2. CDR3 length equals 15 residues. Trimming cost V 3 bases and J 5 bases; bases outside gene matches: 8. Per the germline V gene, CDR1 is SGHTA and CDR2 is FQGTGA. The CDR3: CASSFLSGSIDEQYF. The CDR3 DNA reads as TGTGCCAGCAGCTTCCTTAGCGGGAGTATTGACGAGCAGTACTTC.

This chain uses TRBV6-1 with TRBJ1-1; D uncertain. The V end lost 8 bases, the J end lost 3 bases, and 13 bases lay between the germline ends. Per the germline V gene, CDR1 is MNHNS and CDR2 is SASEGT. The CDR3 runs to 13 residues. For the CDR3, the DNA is TGTGCCAGCCTCGGGGTCTGGGACACTGAAGCTTTCTTT. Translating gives CASLGVWDTEAFF.

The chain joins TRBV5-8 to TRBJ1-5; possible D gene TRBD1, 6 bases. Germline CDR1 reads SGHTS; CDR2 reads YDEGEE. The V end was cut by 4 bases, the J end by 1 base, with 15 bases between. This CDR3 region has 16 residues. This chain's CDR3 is CASSPGQGPSNQPQHF. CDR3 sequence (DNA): TGTGCCAGCAGCCCCGGCCAGGGGCCGAGCAATCAGCCCCAGCATTTT.

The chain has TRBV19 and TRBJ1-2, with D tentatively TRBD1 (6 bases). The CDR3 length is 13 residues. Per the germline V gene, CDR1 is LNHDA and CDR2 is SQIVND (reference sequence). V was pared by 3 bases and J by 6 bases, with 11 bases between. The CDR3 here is CASSIQGMDGYTF. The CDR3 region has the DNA TGTGCCAGTAGTATCCAGGGGATGGATGGCTACACCTTC. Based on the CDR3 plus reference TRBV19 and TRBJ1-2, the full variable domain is DGGITQSPKYLFRKEGQNVTLSCEQNLNHDAMYWYRQDPGQGLRLIYYSQIVNDFQKGDIAEGYSVSREKKESFPLTVTSAQKNPTAFYLCASSIQGMDGYTFGSGTRLTVV.

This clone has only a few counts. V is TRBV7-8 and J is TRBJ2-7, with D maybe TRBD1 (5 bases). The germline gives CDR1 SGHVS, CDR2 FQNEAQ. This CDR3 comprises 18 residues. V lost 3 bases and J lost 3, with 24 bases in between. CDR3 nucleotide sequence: TGTGCCAGCAGCTTGGGTTTATCCTCAGGGCAATTTAACTACGAGCAGTACTTC. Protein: CASSLGLSSGQFNYEQYF.

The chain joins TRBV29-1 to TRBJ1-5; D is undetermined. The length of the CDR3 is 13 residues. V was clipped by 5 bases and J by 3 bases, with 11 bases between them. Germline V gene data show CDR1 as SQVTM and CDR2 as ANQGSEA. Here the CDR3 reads CSVSSGSNQPQHF. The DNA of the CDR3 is TGCAGCGTTAGTTCTGGCTCCAATCAGCCCCAGCATTTT.

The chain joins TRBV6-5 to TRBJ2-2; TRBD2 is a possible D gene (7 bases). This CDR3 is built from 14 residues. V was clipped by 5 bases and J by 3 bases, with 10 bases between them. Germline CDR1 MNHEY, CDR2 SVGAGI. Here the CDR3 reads CASSRGAHTGELFF. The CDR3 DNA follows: TGTGCCAGCAGTCGGGGGGCCCACACCGGGGAGCTGTTTTTT.

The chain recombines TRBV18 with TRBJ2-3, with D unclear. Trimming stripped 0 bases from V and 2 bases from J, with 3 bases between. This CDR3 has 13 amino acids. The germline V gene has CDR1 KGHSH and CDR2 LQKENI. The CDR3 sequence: CASSPPNTDTQYF. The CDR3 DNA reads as TGTGCCAGCTCACCACCCAACACAGATACGCAGTATTTT.

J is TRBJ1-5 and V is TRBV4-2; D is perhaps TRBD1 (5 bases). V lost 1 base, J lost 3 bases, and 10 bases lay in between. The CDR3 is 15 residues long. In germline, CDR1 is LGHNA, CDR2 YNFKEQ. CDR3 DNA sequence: TGTGCCAGCAGCCAAGCATCACAGGACAATCAGCCCCAGCATTTT. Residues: CASSQASQDNQPQHF.

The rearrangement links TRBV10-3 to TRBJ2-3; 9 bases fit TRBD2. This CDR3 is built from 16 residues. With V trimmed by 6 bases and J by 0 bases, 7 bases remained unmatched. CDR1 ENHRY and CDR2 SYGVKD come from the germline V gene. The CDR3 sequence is CAIRNIAGVSTDTQYF. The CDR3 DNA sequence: TGTGCCATCAGGAACATAGCGGGAGTTAGCACAGATACGCAGTATTTT.

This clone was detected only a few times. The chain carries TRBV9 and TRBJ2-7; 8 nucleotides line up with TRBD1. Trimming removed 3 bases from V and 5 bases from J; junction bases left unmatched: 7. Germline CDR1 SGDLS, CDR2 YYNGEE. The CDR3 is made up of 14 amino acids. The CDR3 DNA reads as TGTGCCAGCAGCGGGGCAGGGGGCCGGGACGAGCAGTACTTC. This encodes CASSGAGGRDEQYF. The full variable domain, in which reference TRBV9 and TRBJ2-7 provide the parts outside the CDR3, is DSGVTQTPKHLITATGQRVTLRCSPRSGDLSVYWYQQSLDQGLQFLIQYYNGEERAKGNILERFSAQQFPDLHSELNLSSLELGDSALYFCASSGAGGRDEQYFGPGTRLTVT.

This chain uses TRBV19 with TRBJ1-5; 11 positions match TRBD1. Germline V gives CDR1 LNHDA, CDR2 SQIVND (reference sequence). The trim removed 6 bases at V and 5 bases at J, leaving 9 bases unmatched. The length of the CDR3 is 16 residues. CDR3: CASRTQMGQGDQPQHF. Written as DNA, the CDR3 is TGTGCCAGTAGGACCCAAATGGGACAGGGGGATCAGCCCCAGCATTTT.